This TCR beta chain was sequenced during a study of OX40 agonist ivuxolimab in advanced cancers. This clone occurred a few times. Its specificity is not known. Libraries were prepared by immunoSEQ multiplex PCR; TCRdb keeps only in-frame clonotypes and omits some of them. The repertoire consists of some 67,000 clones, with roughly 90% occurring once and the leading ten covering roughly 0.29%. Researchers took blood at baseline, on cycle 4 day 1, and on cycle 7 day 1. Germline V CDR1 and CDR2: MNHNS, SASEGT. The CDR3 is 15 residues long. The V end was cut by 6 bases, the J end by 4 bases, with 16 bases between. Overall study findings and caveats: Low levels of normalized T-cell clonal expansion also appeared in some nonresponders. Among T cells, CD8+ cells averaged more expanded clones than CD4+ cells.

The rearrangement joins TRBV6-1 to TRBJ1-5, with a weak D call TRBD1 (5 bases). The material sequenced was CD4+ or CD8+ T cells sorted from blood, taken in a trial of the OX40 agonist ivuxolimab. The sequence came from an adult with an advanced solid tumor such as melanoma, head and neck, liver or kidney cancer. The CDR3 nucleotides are TGTGCCAGCAGGCTGACAAGCCGGGGGAATCAGCCCCAGCATTTT. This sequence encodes CASRLTSRGNQPQHF.